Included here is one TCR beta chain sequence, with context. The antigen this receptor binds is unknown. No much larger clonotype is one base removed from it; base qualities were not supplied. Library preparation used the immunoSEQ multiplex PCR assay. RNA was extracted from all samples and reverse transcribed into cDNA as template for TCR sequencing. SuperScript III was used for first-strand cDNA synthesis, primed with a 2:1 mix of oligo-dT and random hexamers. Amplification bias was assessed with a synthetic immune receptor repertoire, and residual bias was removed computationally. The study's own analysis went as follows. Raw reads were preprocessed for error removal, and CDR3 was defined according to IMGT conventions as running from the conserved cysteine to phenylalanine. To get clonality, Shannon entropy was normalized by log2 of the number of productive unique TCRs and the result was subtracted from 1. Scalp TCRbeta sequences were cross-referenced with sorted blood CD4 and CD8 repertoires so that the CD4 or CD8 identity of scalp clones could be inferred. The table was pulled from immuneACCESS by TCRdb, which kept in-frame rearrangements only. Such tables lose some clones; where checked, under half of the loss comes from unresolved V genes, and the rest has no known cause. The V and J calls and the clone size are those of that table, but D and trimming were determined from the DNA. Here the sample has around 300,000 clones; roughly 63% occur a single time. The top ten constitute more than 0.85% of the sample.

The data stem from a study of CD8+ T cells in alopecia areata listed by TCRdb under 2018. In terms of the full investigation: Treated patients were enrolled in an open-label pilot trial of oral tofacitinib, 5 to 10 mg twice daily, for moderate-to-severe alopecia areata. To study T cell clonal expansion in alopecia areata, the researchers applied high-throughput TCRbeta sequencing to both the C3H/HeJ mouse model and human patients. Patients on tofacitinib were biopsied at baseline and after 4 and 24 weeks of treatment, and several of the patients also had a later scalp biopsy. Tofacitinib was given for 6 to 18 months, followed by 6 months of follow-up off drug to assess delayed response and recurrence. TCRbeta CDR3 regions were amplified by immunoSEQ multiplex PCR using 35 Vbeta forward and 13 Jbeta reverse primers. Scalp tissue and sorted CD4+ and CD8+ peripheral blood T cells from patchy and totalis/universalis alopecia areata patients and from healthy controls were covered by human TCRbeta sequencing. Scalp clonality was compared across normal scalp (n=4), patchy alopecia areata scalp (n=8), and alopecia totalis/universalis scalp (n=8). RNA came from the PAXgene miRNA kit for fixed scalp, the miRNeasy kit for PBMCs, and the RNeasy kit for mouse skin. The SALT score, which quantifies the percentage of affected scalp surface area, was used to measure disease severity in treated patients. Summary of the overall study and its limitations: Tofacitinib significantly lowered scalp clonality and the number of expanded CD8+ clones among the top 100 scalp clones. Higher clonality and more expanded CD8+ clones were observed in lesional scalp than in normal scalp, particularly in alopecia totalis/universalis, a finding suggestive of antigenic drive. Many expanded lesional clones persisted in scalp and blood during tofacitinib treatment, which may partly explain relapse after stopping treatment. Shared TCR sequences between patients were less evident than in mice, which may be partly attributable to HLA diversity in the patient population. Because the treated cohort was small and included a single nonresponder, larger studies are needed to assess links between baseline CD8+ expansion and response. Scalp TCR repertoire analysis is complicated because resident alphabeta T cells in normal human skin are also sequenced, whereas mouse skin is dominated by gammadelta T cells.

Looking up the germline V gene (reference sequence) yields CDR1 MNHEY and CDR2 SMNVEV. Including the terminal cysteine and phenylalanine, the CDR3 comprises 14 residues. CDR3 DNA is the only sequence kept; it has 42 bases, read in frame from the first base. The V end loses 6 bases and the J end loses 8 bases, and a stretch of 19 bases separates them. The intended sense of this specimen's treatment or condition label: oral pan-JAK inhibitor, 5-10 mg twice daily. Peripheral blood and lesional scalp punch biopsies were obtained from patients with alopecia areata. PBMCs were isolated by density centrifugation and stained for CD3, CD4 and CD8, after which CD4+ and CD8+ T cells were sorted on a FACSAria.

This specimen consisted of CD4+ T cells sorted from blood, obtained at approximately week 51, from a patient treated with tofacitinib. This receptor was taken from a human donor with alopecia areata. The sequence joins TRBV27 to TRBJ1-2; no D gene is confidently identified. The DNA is TGTGCCAGCAGCCCTGGGTCCCGGGTGGGAGGCTACACCTTC. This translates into CASSPGSRVGGYTF.